These T cell receptor beta chains were read from a single sample in a study of OX40 agonist ivuxolimab in advanced cancers. Measured with immunoSEQ multiplex PCR; TCRdb has only the in-frame clones, and not every one. The table records around 90,000 clones, around 87% of them present only once. The sequenced sample was CD4+ or CD8+ T cells sorted from blood, obtained in a trial of the OX40 agonist ivuxolimab. The receptors here all came from an adult with an advanced solid tumor such as melanoma, head and neck, liver or kidney cancer. Each CDR3 is given with its conserved first and last residue. Fields, in order: clone size, V gene, J gene, D gene, CDR3 protein, CDR3 DNA. The D gene is left open where the match is weak. Expanded clones get a size class; other rows say once, few or many, or leave the size out.

.	TRBV5-8	TRBJ2-3	.	CASIWRATDTQYF	TGTGCCAGCATTTGGCGGGCCACAGATACGCAGTATTTT
.	TRBV11-2	TRBJ1-1	.	CASSLGQNTEAFF	TGTGCCAGCAGCCTGGGACAGAACACTGAAGCTTTCTTT
.	TRBV13	TRBJ2-1	.	CASSSQGGAESYNEQFF	TGTGCCAGCAGCTCACAAGGGGGAGCGGAGTCCTACAATGAGCAGTTCTTC
.	TRBV29-1	TRBJ1-5	TRBD1	CSVAQGRMGNQPQHF	TGCAGCGTTGCACAGGGGAGGATGGGCAATCAGCCCCAGCATTTT
few	TRBV19	TRBJ2-1	TRBD1	CASSSQGAWEQFF	TGTGCCAGTAGTTCGCAGGGGGCTTGGGAGCAGTTCTTC
.	TRBV5-6	TRBJ2-5	TRBD1	CASRTGAGTQYF	TGTGCCAGCCGAACAGGGGCGGGGACCCAGTACTTC
.	TRBV5-1	TRBJ2-1	TRBD2	CASSRTSGIRNEQFF	TGCGCCAGCAGCCGGACTAGCGGGATTAGAAATGAGCAGTTCTTC
.	TRBV19	TRBJ2-3	TRBD2	CASSPGVAGVSTDTQYF	TGTGCCAGTAGTCCCGGGGTGGCGGGAGTGAGCACAGATACACAGTATTTT
.	TRBV4-1	TRBJ1-5	.	CASSQDWENTYSNQPQHF	TGCGCCAGCAGCCAAGATTGGGAGAACACCTATAGCAATCAGCCCCAGCATTTT
.	TRBV14	TRBJ1-3	.	CASRPTGISSGNTIYF	TGTGCCAGCAGACCCACCGGGATATCCTCTGGAAACACCATATATTTT
.	TRBV7-3	TRBJ2-5	.	CASSLSTGGQETQYF	TGTGCCAGCAGCTTAAGTACAGGAGGTCAAGAGACCCAGTACTTC
.	TRBV28	TRBJ1-1	.	CASSWGLGAFF	TGTGCCAGCAGTTGGGGTTTGGGAGCTTTCTTT
.	TRBV7-9	TRBJ2-1	.	CASSLRGDWGNEQFF	TGTGCCAGCAGCTTAAGAGGGGATTGGGGAAATGAGCAGTTCTTC
.	TRBV13	TRBJ1-1	.	CASSLGRGNTEAFF	TGTGCCAGCAGCTTAGGCCGCGGCAACACTGAAGCTTTCTTT
.	TRBV28	TRBJ1-5	.	CASRSGDQPQHF	TGTGCCAGCAGGTCCGGGGATCAGCCCCAGCATTTT
.	TRBV18	TRBJ1-2	.	CASSSSSGTAGGGYTF	TGTGCCAGCTCATCCTCTTCCGGGACGGCTGGGGGTGGCTACACCTTC